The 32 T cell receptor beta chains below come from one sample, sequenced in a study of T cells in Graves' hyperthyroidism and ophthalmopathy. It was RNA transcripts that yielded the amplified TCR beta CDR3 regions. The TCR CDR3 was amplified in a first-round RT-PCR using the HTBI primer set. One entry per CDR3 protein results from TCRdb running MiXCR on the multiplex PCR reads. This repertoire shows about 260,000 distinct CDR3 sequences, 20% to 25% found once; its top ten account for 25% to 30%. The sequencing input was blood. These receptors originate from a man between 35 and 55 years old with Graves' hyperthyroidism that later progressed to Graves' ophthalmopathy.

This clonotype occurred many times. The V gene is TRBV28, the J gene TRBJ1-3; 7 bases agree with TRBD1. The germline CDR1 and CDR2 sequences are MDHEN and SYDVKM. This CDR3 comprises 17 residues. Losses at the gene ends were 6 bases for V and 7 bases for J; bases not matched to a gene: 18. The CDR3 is CASSHRTGDLPANTIYF. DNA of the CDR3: TGTGCCAGCAGCCATCGAACAGGGGATCTCCCTGCTAACACCATATATTTT.

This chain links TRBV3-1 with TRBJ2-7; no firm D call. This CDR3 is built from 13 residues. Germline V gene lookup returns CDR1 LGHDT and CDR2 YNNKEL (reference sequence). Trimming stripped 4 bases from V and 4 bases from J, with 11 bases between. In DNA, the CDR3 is TGTGCCAGCAGCCCGACCCGACATTACGAGCAGTACTTC. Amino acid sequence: CASSPTRHYEQYF.

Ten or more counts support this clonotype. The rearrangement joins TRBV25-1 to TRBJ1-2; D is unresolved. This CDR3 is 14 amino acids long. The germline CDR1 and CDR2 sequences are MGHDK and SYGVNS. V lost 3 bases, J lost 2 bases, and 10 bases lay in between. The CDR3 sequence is CASSDQDGNYGYTF. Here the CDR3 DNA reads TGTGCCAGCAGTGACCAGGACGGGAACTATGGCTACACCTTC.

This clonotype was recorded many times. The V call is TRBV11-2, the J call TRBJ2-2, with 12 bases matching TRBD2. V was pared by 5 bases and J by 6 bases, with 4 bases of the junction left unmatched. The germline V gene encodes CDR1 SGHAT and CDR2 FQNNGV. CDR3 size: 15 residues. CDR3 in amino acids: CASSPGLAGSGELFF. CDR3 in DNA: TGTGCCAGCAGCCCGGGACTAGCGGGTTCCGGGGAGCTGTTTTTT. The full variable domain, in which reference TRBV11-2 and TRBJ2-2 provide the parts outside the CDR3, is EAGVAQSPRYKIIEKRQSVAFWCNPISGHATLYWYQQILGQGPKLLIQFQNNGVVDDSQLPKDRFSAERLKGVDSTLKIQPAKLEDSAVYLCASSPGLAGSGELFFGEGSRLTVL.

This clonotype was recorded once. The CDR3 loop reads CASSEPGQQAFF. The CDR3 DNA sequence: TGTGCCAGCAGTGAACCGGGACAGCAAGCTTTCTTT. The chain couples TRBV6-1 to TRBJ1-1; 7 nucleotides line up with TRBD1. CDR3 length: 12 amino acids. The trim removed 2 bases at V and 9 bases at J, leaving 3 bases unmatched. Germline CDR1 MNHNS, CDR2 SASEGT.

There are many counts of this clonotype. The CDR3 region has the DNA TGCAGTGCTAGAGATCAACCAGGGATGGGGTACACTGAAGCTTTCTTT. The encoded protein is CSARDQPGMGYTEAFF. The chain combines TRBV20-1 with TRBJ1-1, with D perhaps TRBD1 (5 bases). Germline CDR1 and CDR2: DFQATT and SNEGSKA (reference sequence). Between the trimmed V and J ends, which lost 0 bases and 3 bases, there was a span of 17 bases. CDR3 size: 16 residues.

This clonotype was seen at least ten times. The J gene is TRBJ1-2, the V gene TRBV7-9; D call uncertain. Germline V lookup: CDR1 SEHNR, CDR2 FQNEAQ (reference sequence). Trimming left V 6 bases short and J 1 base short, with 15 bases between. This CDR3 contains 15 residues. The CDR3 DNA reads TGTGCCAGCAGACCACTTGTAACTGATAACTATGGCTACACCTTC. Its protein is CASRPLVTDNYGYTF. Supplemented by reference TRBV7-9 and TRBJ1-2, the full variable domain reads DTGVSQNPRHKITKRGQNVTFRCDPISEHNRLYWYRQTLGQGPEFLTYFQNEAQLEKSRLLSDRFSAERPKGSFSTLEIQRTEQGDSAMYLCASRPLVTDNYGYTFGSGTRLTVV.

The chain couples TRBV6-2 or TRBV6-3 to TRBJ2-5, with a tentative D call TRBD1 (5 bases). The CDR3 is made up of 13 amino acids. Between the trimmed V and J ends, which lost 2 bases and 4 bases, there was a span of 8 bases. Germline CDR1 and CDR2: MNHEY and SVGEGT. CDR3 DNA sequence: TGTGCCAGCAGTTACAGGGGTTCAGAGACCCAGTACTTC. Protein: CASSYRGSETQYF.

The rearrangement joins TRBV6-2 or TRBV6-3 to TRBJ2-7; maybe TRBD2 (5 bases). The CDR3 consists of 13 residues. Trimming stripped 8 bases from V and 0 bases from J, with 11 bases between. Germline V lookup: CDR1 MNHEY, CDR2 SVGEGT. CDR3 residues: CASVSGYSYEQYF. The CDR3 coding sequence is TGTGCCAGCGTGTCGGGATACTCCTACGAGCAGTACTTC.

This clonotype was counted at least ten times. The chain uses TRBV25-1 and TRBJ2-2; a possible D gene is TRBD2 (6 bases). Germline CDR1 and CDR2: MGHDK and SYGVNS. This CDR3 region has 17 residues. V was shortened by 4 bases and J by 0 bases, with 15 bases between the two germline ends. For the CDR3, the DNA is TGTGCCAGCAGTGGGCCACAATGGGGGGCGAACACCGGGGAGCTGTTTTTT. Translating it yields CASSGPQWGANTGELFF.

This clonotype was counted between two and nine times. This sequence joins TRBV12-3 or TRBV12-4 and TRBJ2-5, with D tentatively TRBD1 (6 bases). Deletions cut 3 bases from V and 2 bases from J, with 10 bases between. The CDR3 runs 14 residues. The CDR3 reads CASSFQGSQETQYF. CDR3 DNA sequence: TGTGCCAGCAGTTTTCAGGGGTCGCAAGAGACCCAGTACTTC.

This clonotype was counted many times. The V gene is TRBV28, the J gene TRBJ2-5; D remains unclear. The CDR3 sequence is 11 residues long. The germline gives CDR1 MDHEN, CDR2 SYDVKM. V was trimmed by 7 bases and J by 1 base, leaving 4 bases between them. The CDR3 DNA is TGTGCCAGCACGAGCCAAGAGACCCAGTACTTC. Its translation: CASTSQETQYF.

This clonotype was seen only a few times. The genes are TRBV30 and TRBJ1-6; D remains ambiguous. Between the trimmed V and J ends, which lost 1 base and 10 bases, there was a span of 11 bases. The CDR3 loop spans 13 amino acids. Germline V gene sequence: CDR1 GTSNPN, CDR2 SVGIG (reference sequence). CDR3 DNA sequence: TGTGCCTGGAGTGCCCGGGCAAGCTCACCCCTCCACTTT. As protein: CAWSARASSPLHF. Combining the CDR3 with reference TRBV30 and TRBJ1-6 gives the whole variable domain SQTIHQWPATLVQPVGSPLSLECTVEGTSNPNLYWYRQAAGRGLQLLFYSVGIGQISSEVPQNLSASRPQDRQFILSSKKLLLSDSGFYLCAWSARASSPLHFGNGTRLTVT.

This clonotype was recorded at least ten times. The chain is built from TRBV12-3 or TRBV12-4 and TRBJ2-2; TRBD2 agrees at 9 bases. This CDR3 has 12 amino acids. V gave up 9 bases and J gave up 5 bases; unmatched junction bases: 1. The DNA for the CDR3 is TGTGCCAGTAGCGGGAGTACCGGGGAGCTGTTTTTT. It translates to CASSGSTGELFF.

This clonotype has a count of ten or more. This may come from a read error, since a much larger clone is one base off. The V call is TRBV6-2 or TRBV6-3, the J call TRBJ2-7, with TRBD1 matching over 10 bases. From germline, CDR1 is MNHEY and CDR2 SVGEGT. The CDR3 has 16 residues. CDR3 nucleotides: TGTGTCAGCAGTTCCCCAGACAGGGGGCTTAGCTACGAGCAGTACTTC. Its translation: CVSSSPDRGLSYEQYF.

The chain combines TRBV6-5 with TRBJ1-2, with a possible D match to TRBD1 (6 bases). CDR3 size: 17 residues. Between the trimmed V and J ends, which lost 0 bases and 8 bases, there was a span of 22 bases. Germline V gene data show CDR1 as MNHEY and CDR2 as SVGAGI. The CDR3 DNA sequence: TGTGCCAGCAGTTACTCTTTGGGGGGCCCTTGGGAGGAAGGCTACACCTTC. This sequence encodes CASSYSLGGPWEEGYTF.

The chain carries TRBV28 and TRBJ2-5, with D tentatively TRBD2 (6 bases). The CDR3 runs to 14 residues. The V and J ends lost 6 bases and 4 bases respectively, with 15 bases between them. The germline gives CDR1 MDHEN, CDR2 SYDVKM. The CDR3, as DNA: TGTGCCAGCAGAGGAGGGAGTCTCGCAGAGACCCAGTACTTC. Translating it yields CASRGGSLAETQYF.

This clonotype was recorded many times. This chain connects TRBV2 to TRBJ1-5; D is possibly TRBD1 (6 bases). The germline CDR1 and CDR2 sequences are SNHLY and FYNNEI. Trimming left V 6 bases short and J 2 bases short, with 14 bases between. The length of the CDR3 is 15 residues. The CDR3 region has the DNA TGTGCCAGCAGCTCCCCGGGGGCACGCAATCAGCCCCAGCATTTT. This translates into CASSSPGARNQPQHF.

CDR3 amino acids: CASSEGYQETQYF. DNA for the CDR3: TGTGCCAGCAGTGAAGGGTACCAAGAGACCCAGTACTTC. The gene calls are TRBV6-4 and TRBJ2-5; D remains ambiguous. Per the germline V gene, CDR1 is MRHNA and CDR2 is SNTAGT. This CDR3 has 13 amino acids. V lost 3 bases and J lost 0, with 5 bases in between.

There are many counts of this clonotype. CDR3 sequence: CAWSGEKYEQYF. The CDR3 DNA reads TGTGCCTGGAGTGGGGAAAAATACGAGCAGTACTTC. The rearrangement joins TRBV30 to TRBJ2-7; D ambiguous. The CDR3 is 12 residues long. Germline V gives CDR1 GTSNPN, CDR2 SVGIG (reference sequence). V was clipped by 1 base and J by 4 bases, with 8 bases between them.

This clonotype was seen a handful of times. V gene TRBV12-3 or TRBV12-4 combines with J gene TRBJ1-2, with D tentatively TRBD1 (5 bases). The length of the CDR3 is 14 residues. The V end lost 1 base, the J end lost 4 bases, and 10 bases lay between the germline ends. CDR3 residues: CASSLGAGGYGYTF. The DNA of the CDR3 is TGTGCCAGCAGTTTAGGGGCGGGGGGCTATGGCTACACCTTC.

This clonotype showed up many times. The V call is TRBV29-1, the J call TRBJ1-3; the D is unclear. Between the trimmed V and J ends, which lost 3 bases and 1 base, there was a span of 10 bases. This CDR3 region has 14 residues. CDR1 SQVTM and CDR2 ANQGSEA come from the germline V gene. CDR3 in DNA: TGCAGCGTTGATGACCGAGGATCTGGAAACACCATATATTTT. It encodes CSVDDRGSGNTIYF.

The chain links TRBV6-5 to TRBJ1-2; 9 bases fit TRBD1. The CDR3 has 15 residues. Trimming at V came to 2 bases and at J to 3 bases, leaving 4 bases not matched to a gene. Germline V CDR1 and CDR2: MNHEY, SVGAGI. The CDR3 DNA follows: TGTGCCAGCAGTTACACCGGGACAGGGCACTATGGCTACACCTTC. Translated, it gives CASSYTGTGHYGYTF.

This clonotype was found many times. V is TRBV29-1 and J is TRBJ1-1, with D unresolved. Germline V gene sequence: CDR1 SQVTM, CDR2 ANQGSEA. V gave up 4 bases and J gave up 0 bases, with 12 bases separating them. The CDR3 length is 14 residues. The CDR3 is CSVVMTRMNTEAFF. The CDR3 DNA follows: TGCAGCGTTGTTATGACGAGGATGAACACTGAAGCTTTCTTT. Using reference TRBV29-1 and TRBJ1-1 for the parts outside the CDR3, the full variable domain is SAVISQKPSRDICQRGTSLTIQCQVDSQVTMMFWYRQQPGQSLTLIATANQGSEATYESGFVIDKFPISRPNLTFSTLTVSNMSPEDSSIYLCSVVMTRMNTEAFFGQGTRLTVV.

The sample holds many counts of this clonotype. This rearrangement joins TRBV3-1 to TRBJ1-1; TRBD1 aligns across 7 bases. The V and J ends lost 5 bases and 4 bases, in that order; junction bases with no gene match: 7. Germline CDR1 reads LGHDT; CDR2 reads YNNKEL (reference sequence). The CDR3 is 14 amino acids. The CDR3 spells CASSRQGLGTEAFF. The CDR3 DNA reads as TGTGCCAGCAGCAGACAGGGCTTGGGCACTGAAGCTTTCTTT.

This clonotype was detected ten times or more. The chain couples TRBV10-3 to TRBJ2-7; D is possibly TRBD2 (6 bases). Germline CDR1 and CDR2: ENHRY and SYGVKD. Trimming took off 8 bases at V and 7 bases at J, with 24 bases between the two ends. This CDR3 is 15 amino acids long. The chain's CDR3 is CAIGLAVDGRREQYF. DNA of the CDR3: TGTGCCATCGGTTTAGCGGTGGATGGACGGCGTGAGCAGTACTTC.

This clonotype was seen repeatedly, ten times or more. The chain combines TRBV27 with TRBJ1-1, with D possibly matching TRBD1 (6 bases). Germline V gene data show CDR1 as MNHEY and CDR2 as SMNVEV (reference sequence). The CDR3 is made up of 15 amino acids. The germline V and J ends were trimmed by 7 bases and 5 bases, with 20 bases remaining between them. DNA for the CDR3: TGTGCCAGCAACCTTCGCAGGGGCGCTAATACTGAAGCTTTCTTT. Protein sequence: CASNLRRGANTEAFF.

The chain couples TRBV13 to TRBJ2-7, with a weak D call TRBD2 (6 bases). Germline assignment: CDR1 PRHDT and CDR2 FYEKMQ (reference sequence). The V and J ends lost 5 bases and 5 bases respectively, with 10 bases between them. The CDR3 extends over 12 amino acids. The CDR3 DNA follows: TGTGCCAGCAGCCTCGGGAGTAACGAGCAGTACTTC. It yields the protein CASSLGSNEQYF.

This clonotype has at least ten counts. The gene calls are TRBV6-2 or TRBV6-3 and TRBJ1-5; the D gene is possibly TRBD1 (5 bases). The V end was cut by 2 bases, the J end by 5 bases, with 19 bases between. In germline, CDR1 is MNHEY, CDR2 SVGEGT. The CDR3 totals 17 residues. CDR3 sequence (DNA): TGTGCCAGCAGTTACGAAGGTGGGAGGGGACGGGATCAGCCCCAGCATTTT. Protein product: CASSYEGGRGRDQPQHF.

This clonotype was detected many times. CDR3 coding DNA: TGTGCCACCAGTAGACAGGGGCGACAAGAGACCCAGTACTTC. It translates to CATSRQGRQETQYF. The chain joins TRBV24-1 to TRBJ2-5; 8 nucleotides line up with TRBD1. Germline V gene sequence: CDR1 KGHDR, CDR2 SFDVKD. The CDR3 contains 14 residues. The V and J ends lost 6 bases and 2 bases, in that order; junction bases with no gene match: 4.

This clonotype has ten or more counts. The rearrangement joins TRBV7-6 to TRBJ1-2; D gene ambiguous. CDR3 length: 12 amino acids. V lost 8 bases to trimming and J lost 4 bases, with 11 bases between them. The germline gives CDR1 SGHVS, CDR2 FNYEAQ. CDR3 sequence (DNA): TGTGCCAGCGGCCCCGCCACCTATGGCTACACCTTC. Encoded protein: CASGPATYGYTF.

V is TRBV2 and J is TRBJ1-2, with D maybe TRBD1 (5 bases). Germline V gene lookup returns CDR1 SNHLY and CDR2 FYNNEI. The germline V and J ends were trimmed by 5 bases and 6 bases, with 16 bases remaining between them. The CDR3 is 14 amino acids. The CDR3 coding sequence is TGTGCCAGCAGTCAGAAAGAAGACAGCGATGGCTACACCTTC. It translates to CASSQKEDSDGYTF.